One sample yielded the 8 T cell receptor beta chains listed below, sequenced in a study of T cells in Graves' hyperthyroidism and ophthalmopathy. From RNA transcripts, TCR beta CDR3 regions were amplified. The primer set for the first-round RT-PCR of the TCR CDR3 was HTBI. Each CDR3 protein gets one entry after TCRdb re-called the multiplex PCR reads with MiXCR. The sample contains some 510,000 distinct CDR3 sequences, around 45% of which appear only once. The specimen was peripheral blood or thyroid tissue (not recorded which). Receptors were obtained from a young woman with Graves' hyperthyroidism.

V gene TRBV5-4 combines with J gene TRBJ1-4; perhaps TRBD1 as D (6 bases). Germline V lookup: CDR1 SGHNT, CDR2 YYREEE (reference sequence). The V gene lost 2 bases and the J gene lost 5 bases, with 13 bases spanning the gap. The CDR3 loop spans 15 amino acids. The CDR3 here is CASSFGTGRNEKLFF. The CDR3, as DNA: TGTGCCAGCAGCTTCGGAACAGGGAGAAATGAAAAACTGTTTTTT.

Concerning this clonotype: As the CDR3 is not closed by the conserved phenylalanine or tryptophan, this likely results from a read error. The genes are TRBV7-2 and TRBJ2-5; D is unclear. This CDR3 is 13 amino acids long. The germline V gene has CDR1 SGHTA and CDR2 FQGNSA. CDR3 DNA: TGCGCCAGCAGCTTAAACAGCCAAGAGACCCAGTACCTC. It is translated as CASSLNSQETQYL.

This clonotype was detected only once. V usage is TRBV29-1 and J usage is TRBJ1-5; perhaps TRBD1 as D (5 bases). The CDR3 runs to 13 residues. CDR1 is SQVTM and CDR2 is ANQGSEA in the germline V gene. V dropped 4 bases and J dropped 10 bases, with 17 bases sitting between them. The CDR3: CSVASGTGSPQHF. CDR3 nucleotide sequence: TGCAGCGTTGCGTCAGGGACCGGTTCACCCCAGCATTTT.

As to this clonotype: A read error may account for a junction end that differs from germline. The chain employs TRBV7-3 and TRBJ2-6, with D possibly matching TRBD1 (5 bases). Germline loops: CDR1 SGHTA, CDR2 FQGTGA. CDR3 size: 17 residues. Here the CDR3 reads CASIRGAGPPGANGLTF. The CDR3 bases are TGTGCCAGTATCCGAGGCGCAGGACCCCCTGGGGCCAACGGCCTGACTTTC.

CDR3 nucleotide sequence: TGTGCCAGCAGCTTAGCGCTGCTCCGGGAGGGCCAACACACCGGGGAGCTGTTTTTT. It codes for CASSLALLREGQHTGELFF. V gene TRBV7-2 combines with J gene TRBJ2-2, with TRBD2 matching 8 bases. CDR1 SGHTA and CDR2 FQGNSA come from the germline V gene. This CDR3 is 19 amino acids long. Losses at the gene ends were 0 bases for V and 3 bases for J; bases not matched to a gene: 12. Together with reference TRBV7-2 and TRBJ2-2, the CDR3 gives the full variable domain: GAGVSQSPSNKVTEKGKDVELRCDPISGHTALYWYRQSLGQGLEFLIYFQGNSAPDKSGLPSDRFSAERTGGSVSTLTIQRTQQEDSAVYLCASSLALLREGQHTGELFFGEGSRLTVL.

With regard to this clonotype: A much more abundant neighbour one base away suggests this may be a read error. The J gene is TRBJ1-2, the V gene TRBV7-4, with a possible D match to TRBD1 (5 bases). Germline V gene lookup returns CDR1 SGHVT and CDR2 SQSDAQ. The CDR3 runs 14 residues. V dropped 8 bases and J dropped 8 bases, with 21 bases sitting between them. The chain's CDR3 is CASAQNGGTRGYTF. In DNA form, the CDR3 reads TGTGCCAGCGCGCAAAACGGGGGGACGCGAGGCTACACCTTC.

In its sample, this clonotype was seen a few times. The chain recombines TRBV20-1 with TRBJ2-2; maybe TRBD2 (5 bases). Trimming left V 2 bases short and J 0 bases short, with 7 bases between. This CDR3 has 14 amino acids. CDR1 and CDR2 (germline): DFQATT, SNEGSKA (reference sequence). The CDR3 DNA reads as TGCAGTGCTAGAATAGCGCCGAACACCGGGGAGCTGTTTTTT. Translated: CSARIAPNTGELFF.

In regard to this clonotype: A much larger clone differs by one base, so this may be a read error. The CDR3 loop is CATGAERANTGELFF. The CDR3 DNA follows: TGTGCCACCGGTGCTGAGCGGGCGAACACCGGGGAGCTGTTTTTT. V usage is TRBV24-1 and J usage is TRBJ2-2; D is perhaps TRBD2 (6 bases). The CDR3 totals 15 residues. V lost 9 bases to trimming and J lost 0 bases, with 13 bases between them. Germline CDR1 KGHDR, CDR2 SFDVKD.